This TCR beta chain was retrieved from a study of blood T cell repertoires in COVID-19. Study-wide background: T cells, B-cell-depleted T cells, or PBMCs provided the cDNA or gDNA that served as material.

Profiled with immunoSEQ multiplex PCR; TCRdb holds only in-frame clones, not every one. The table lists under 500,000 clones, 85% to 90% of them singletons. Ages ranged from about 18 to 89 years, with residence in approximately 25 US areas. Clinical history reported by participants formed the basis on which cohorts were assigned. The CDR3 sequence is 15 residues long. V lost 0 bases and J 4 bases, leaving 10 bases between the germline ends. Germline loops: CDR1 SGHTS, CDR2 YDEGEE. The chain is built from TRBV5-8 and TRBJ2-2; D perhaps matches TRBD2 (6 bases). Sequencing used PBMCs or T cells enriched from blood (not recorded which). The clonotype was recovered from a young man who had recovered from COVID-19. The DNA of the CDR3 is TGTGCCAGCAGCTTGGCGGGGAGGTCCACCGGGGAGCTGTTTTTT. Translation gives CASSLAGRSTGELFF.